This passage covers 27 T cell receptor beta chains from one sample sequenced in a study of neurological immune-mediated disorders. TCRdb reanalysed the 5' RACE reads using MiXCR and keeps one entry per CDR3 protein. The table shows some 66,000 distinct CDR3 sequences, with around 4% occurring only once. The source material was PBMCs. These receptors were taken from a man aged 50 or older with multiple sclerosis.

In its sample, this clonotype was seen many times. The chain carries TRBV10-3 and TRBJ1-5; no firm D call. The germline V gene encodes CDR1 ENHRY and CDR2 SYGVKD. This CDR3 has 14 residues. V was cut by 3 bases and J by 5 bases, with 11 bases left in between. The CDR3 region has the DNA TGTGCCATCAGTGATCCTGGCGCTGATCAGCCCCAGCATTTT. Translated, it gives CAISDPGADQPQHF.

This clonotype was counted many times. The V gene is TRBV5-6, the J gene TRBJ1-3; tentatively, D is TRBD1 (5 bases). The germline gives CDR1 SGHDT, CDR2 YYEEEE. Trimming stripped 4 bases from V and 4 bases from J, with 12 bases between. The length of the CDR3 is 14 residues. The CDR3 is CASSLGPGGNTIYF. DNA for the CDR3: TGTGCCAGCAGCCTGGGACCCGGGGGAAACACCATATATTTT.

This chain links TRBV5-1 with TRBJ2-2; no definite D call. Germline values: CDR1 SGHRS, CDR2 YFSETQ. The CDR3 is 14 amino acids. Trimming took off 0 bases at V and 3 bases at J, with 6 bases between the two ends. The CDR3 loop reads CASSLGMDTGELFF. CDR3 bases: TGCGCCAGCAGCTTGGGCATGGACACCGGGGAGCTGTTTTTT. Drawing the rest from reference TRBV5-1 and TRBJ2-2, the complete variable domain is KAGVTQTPRYLIKTRGQQVTLSCSPISGHRSVSWYQQTPGQGLQFLFEYFSETQRNKGNFPGRFSGRQFSNSRSEMNVSTLELGDSALYLCASSLGMDTGELFFGEGSRLTVL.

Only one count was recorded for this clonotype. This chain connects TRBV6-1 to TRBJ2-3, with 9 bases identical to TRBD2. Germline trimming cut 8 bases from V and 2 bases from J; bases unmatched to any gene: 8. This CDR3 is 15 amino acids long. CDR1 is MNHNS and CDR2 is SASEGT in the germline V gene. CDR3 region: CASRASGASTDTQYF. The CDR3 bases are TGTGCCAGCCGGGCTAGCGGGGCCTCCACAGATACGCAGTATTTT.

This clonotype was counted at least ten times. This chain connects TRBV7-2 to TRBJ2-3, with D possibly being TRBD1 or TRBD2 (5 bases each). Germline CDR1 reads SGHTA; CDR2 reads FQGNSA. This CDR3 is 18 amino acids long. The V end was cut by 5 bases, the J end by 3 bases, with 24 bases between. Here the CDR3 DNA reads TGTGCCAGCAGCCAAGCTACCCGGGGCATGGGTCGTACAGATACGCAGTATTTT. Its protein product is CASSQATRGMGRTDTQYF.

This chain joins TRBV5-6 and TRBJ2-3, with D perhaps matching TRBD1 or TRBD2 (5 bases each). The V and J ends lost 6 bases and 2 bases respectively, with 19 bases between them. The germline V gene encodes CDR1 SGHDT and CDR2 YYEEEE. The CDR3 spans 16 residues. The CDR3 region is CASTIPGQGDTDTQYF. The CDR3 DNA is TGTGCCAGCACCATCCCCGGGCAGGGAGACACAGATACGCAGTATTTT.

This clonotype was counted ten times or more. The chain couples TRBV11-2 to TRBJ2-2; D is possibly TRBD2 (6 bases). The CDR3 consists of 16 residues. V shed 7 bases and J shed 5 bases, with 20 bases lying between them. The germline CDR1 and CDR2 sequences are SGHAT and FQNNGV. CDR3 amino acids: CASTLGPARGTGELFF. The CDR3 nucleotides are TGTGCCAGCACCTTGGGACCGGCTCGGGGGACCGGGGAGCTGTTTTTT.

This clonotype appeared many times. The CDR3, as DNA: TGCGCCAGCAGCTTGGCGAGCACACAGGGCCAGGAGCAGTTCTTC. Amino acids: CASSLASTQGQEQFF. The rearrangement joins TRBV5-1 to TRBJ2-1; D is possibly TRBD1 (6 bases). Germline values: CDR1 SGHRS, CDR2 YFSETQ. The CDR3 covers 15 residues. The V end lost 0 bases, the J end lost 10 bases, and 17 bases lay between the germline ends.

At least ten counts were recorded for this clonotype. V and J are TRBV11-2 and TRBJ2-3, with 8 nucleotides matching TRBD2. CDR3 size: 14 residues. Trimming cost V 3 bases and J 3 bases; bases outside gene matches: 2. Germline CDR1 is SGHAT and CDR2 is FQNNGV. CDR3: CASSFSGVTDTQYF. In nucleotides, the CDR3 is TGTGCCAGCAGCTTTAGCGGGGTTACAGATACGCAGTATTTT.

The sample holds many counts of this clonotype. The V and J genes are TRBV4-1 and TRBJ2-2, with TRBD2 matching 8 bases. Germline CDR1 reads MGHRA; CDR2 reads YSYEKL. This CDR3 has 15 residues. V shed 4 bases, J shed 4 bases, and the junction held 5 bases outside the gene matches. The CDR3 protein is CASSPRTSGTGELFF. The CDR3 coding sequence is TGCGCCAGCAGCCCTAGAACTAGCGGCACCGGGGAGCTGTTTTTT.

In its sample, this clonotype was seen many times. The V and J genes are TRBV5-5 and TRBJ1-5, with D perhaps TRBD1 (5 bases). Germline V gene lookup returns CDR1 SGHKS and CDR2 YYEKEE (reference sequence). The CDR3 is 15 residues long. Trimming left V 0 bases short and J 1 base short, with 8 bases between. The CDR3 sequence: CASSLGQGSNQPQHF. CDR3 DNA: TGTGCCAGCAGCTTGGGCCAGGGCAGCAATCAGCCCCAGCATTTT.

This clonotype appeared many times. The genes are TRBV11-2 and TRBJ2-1; TRBD2 might be the D (6 bases). CDR1 is SGHAT, CDR2 FQNNGV, per germline. The CDR3 consists of 16 residues. The germline V and J ends were trimmed by 6 bases and 4 bases, with 19 bases remaining between them. This CDR3 is CASRHSFRRGYNEQFF. The CDR3 DNA sequence: TGTGCCAGCAGACATTCGTTTCGCCGGGGGTACAATGAGCAGTTCTTC. Full variable domain (remainder filled in from reference TRBV11-2 and TRBJ2-1): EAGVAQSPRYKIIEKRQSVAFWCNPISGHATLYWYQQILGQGPKLLIQFQNNGVVDDSQLPKDRFSAERLKGVDSTLKIQPAKLEDSAVYLCASRHSFRRGYNEQFFGPGTRLTVL.

This clonotype was seen repeatedly, ten times or more. The chain is built from TRBV20-1 and TRBJ1-1; D ambiguous. Germline V gene data show CDR1 as DFQATT and CDR2 as SNEGSKA (reference sequence). The V and J ends lost 1 base and 1 base respectively, with 13 bases between them. This CDR3 comprises 15 residues. CDR3 protein: CSARGQLGRNTEAFF. The CDR3 DNA is TGCAGTGCTAGAGGGCAATTGGGGAGGAACACTGAAGCTTTCTTT.

At least ten counts were recorded for this clonotype. This chain's CDR3 is CASSLGQGNTGELFF. CDR3 nucleotide sequence: TGTGCCAGCAGTTTAGGACAGGGGAACACCGGGGAGCTGTTTTTT. The genes are TRBV27 and TRBJ2-2; 8 bases line up with TRBD1. The CDR3 consists of 15 residues. The germline V gene has CDR1 MNHEY and CDR2 SMNVEV (reference sequence). Unmatched junction bases numbered 0, after V lost 2 bases and J lost 1 base.

This clonotype occurred many times. The gene calls are TRBV5-1 and TRBJ2-4, with D tentatively TRBD2 (5 bases). Germline assignment: CDR1 SGHRS and CDR2 YFSETQ. The CDR3 runs 13 residues. The V gene lost 3 bases and the J gene lost 7 bases, with 11 bases spanning the gap. The CDR3 DNA reads TGCGCCAGCAGCTACGGACTGGTGAACATTCAGTACTTC. Its translation: CASSYGLVNIQYF.

This clonotype was counted at least ten times. V gene TRBV6-5 combines with J gene TRBJ2-2; D not certain. With 0 bases removed from V and 4 bases from J, the gap between germline ends came to 6 bases. Per germline, CDR1 MNHEY and CDR2 SVGAGI. This CDR3 region has 14 residues. CDR3 in DNA: TGTGCCAGCAGTTACTCTCCGGGCACCGGGGAGCTGTTTTTT. Translating it yields CASSYSPGTGELFF.

Many counts were recorded for this clonotype. In DNA form, the CDR3 reads TGTGCCAGCAGCTTAGCGTGGACAGGGGACCAGCCCCAGCATTTT. Translation: CASSLAWTGDQPQHF. The chain carries TRBV7-2 and TRBJ1-5, with 9 bases identical to TRBD1. With 0 bases clipped from V and 7 bases from J, the junction kept 4 bases outside the gene matches. The CDR3 contains 15 residues. CDR1 is SGHTA, CDR2 FQGNSA, per germline.

This clonotype was counted only a few times. The J gene is TRBJ1-2, the V gene TRBV12-3 or TRBV12-4, with D hard to call. This CDR3 region has 12 residues. Trimming took 6 bases from V and 2 from J, leaving 7 bases between them. The CDR3 nucleotides are TGTGCCAGCAGCCGTCTAAACTATGGCTACACCTTC. This codes for CASSRLNYGYTF.

This clonotype was observed many times. The chain has TRBV4-1 and TRBJ1-4; no definite D call. CDR1 MGHRA and CDR2 YSYEKL come from the germline V gene. The V end lost 1 base, the J end lost 6 bases, and 9 bases lay between the germline ends. This CDR3 spans 14 amino acids. The CDR3 spells CASSQGAGDEKLFF. Written as DNA, the CDR3 is TGCGCCAGCAGCCAAGGGGCCGGGGATGAAAAACTGTTTTTT.

This clonotype was recorded many times. This sequence joins TRBV11-2 and TRBJ2-7; the match to TRBD1 covers 7 bases. The junction had 8 bases not matched to a gene; V was cut back by 5 bases and J by 4 bases. The CDR3 covers 14 residues. Germline lookup yields CDR1 SGHAT and CDR2 FQNNGV. CDR3: CASSPGTEKYEQYF. CDR3 nucleotides: TGTGCCAGCAGCCCAGGGACAGAAAAATACGAGCAGTACTTC.

The table lists this clonotype with a few counts. The CDR3 DNA is TGCGCCAGCAGCGTAGGGGAGTCGGTTGCAAAAGCTTTCTTT. It encodes CASSVGESVAKAFF. The V gene is TRBV5-1, the J gene TRBJ1-1; TRBD1 is a possible D gene (5 bases). The CDR3 has 14 amino acids. V lost 4 bases to trimming and J lost 9 bases, with 19 bases between them. The germline V gene encodes CDR1 SGHRS and CDR2 YFSETQ.

This clonotype showed up just a few times. The rearrangement joins TRBV20-1 to TRBJ1-2, with TRBD1 matching over 7 bases. CDR1 DFQATT and CDR2 SNEGSKA come from the germline V gene (reference sequence). The V segment lost 6 bases and the J segment 5 bases; nucleotides outside the gene matches: 9. This CDR3 is 13 amino acids long. In nucleotides, the CDR3 is TGCAGTGCAGAAGGGGGCTTCGGGTATGGCTACACCTTC. This encodes CSAEGGFGYGYTF.

This clonotype was seen many times. The J gene is TRBJ2-1, the V gene TRBV29-1, with D unclear. The V and J ends lost 5 bases and 4 bases respectively, with 12 bases between them. The CDR3 extends over 13 amino acids. The germline gives CDR1 SQVTM, CDR2 ANQGSEA. The CDR3 protein is CSVIIIQYNEQFF. The CDR3 DNA reads TGCAGCGTTATAATAATACAGTACAATGAGCAGTTCTTC.

This clonotype was counted ten times or more. The chain employs TRBV20-1 and TRBJ1-1; no clear D. V gave up 1 base and J gave up 3 bases, with 3 bases separating them. Per the germline V gene, CDR1 is DFQATT and CDR2 is SNEGSKA (reference sequence). CDR3 length: 11 residues. CDR3 coding DNA: TGCAGTGCTAGAGGCGACACTGAAGCTTTCTTT. It encodes CSARGDTEAFF.

This clonotype showed up many times. V gene TRBV7-9 combines with J gene TRBJ2-1; D remains unclear. The CDR3 length is 13 residues. Germline lookup yields CDR1 SEHNR and CDR2 FQNEAQ (reference sequence). The germline V and J ends were trimmed by 1 base and 9 bases, with 10 bases remaining between them. The CDR3 loop is CASSLVGVGEQFF. The CDR3 region has the DNA TGTGCCAGCAGCTTAGTTGGCGTTGGTGAGCAGTTCTTC.

This clonotype was observed many times. The chain is built from TRBV3-1 and TRBJ1-1; no clear D gene. The length of the CDR3 is 15 residues. V lost 0 bases and J lost 4, with 12 bases in between. Germline V lookup: CDR1 LGHDT, CDR2 YNNKEL (reference sequence). The CDR3 spells CASSQERPGITEAFF. CDR3 bases: TGTGCCAGCAGCCAAGAACGGCCGGGGATCACTGAAGCTTTCTTT.

This clonotype was seen ten or more times. The CDR3 reads CASSLRPDNFNTEAFF. For the CDR3, the DNA is TGCGCCAGCAGCTTGCGTCCGGACAACTTTAACACTGAAGCTTTCTTT. The chain employs TRBV5-1 and TRBJ1-1; tentative D call: TRBD1 (5 bases). The germline V gene encodes CDR1 SGHRS and CDR2 YFSETQ. CDR3 length: 16 residues. The V and J ends lost 1 base and 2 bases respectively, with 15 bases between them.